This T cell receptor (beta chain) appears in the sequencing data of a study of early stage breast cancer tumors. Across the whole study: Among around twelve ER+/PR+/HER2- tumors, eight were ductal, four lobular.

Each sample had two DNA replicates, approximately 0.52 ug blood or around 1.4 ug tissue. Sequencing used immunoSEQ multiplex PCR; TCRdb keeps in-frame clones, though not all of them. The sample includes 45,000 to 50,000 clones, roughly 83% of them seen just once. The study's findings and limits: Compared with adjacent normal breast, tumors showed about 2.4-fold denser, more clonal T cells. Commonly generated sequences made up most enriched TCRB sequences shared between patients.

Unmatched junction bases numbered 9, after V lost 5 bases and J lost 4 bases. CDR3 length: 15 amino acids. Germline CDR1 reads MNHEY; CDR2 reads SMNVEV (reference sequence). As concerns this clone: As yet, its antigen is unknown.

The source of this sequence is a person aged 45-60 years with breast cancer. Source material: blood. The rearrangement joins TRBV27 to TRBJ2-7; 9 bases map to TRBD1. The CDR3 region is CASSLGQGPQYEQYF. CDR3 nucleotides: TGTGCCAGCAGTCTCGGACAGGGGCCACAATACGAGCAGTACTTC.